The clone carrying this T cell receptor beta chain was detected once. This CDR3 spans 14 amino acids. Per the germline V gene, CDR1 is MGHRA and CDR2 is YSYEKL. V was cut by 1 base and J by 4 bases, with 9 bases left in between. This specimen belongs to a study of blood T cells in healthy people across ages. Per-sample PBMC isolation yielded at least 6.5 million cells. It was with a sample-barcoded 5' primer and a J-beta primer mix that a second PCR of roughly 7 to 12 cycles was run. In TCRdb, the 5' RACE reads were re-called with MiXCR into one record per CDR3 protein. Of hundreds of thousands of distinct CDR3 sequences listed, roughly 50% were seen once; the top ten hold roughly 34%.

Sequencing was carried out using blood. The V call is TRBV4-1, the J call TRBJ2-3; D not certain. The receptor comes from a woman between 55 and 75 years old in good health. CDR3 DNA sequence: TGCGCCAGCAGCCAAGTGGGCACCGCAGATACGCAGTATTTT. Residues: CASSQVGTADTQYF.